These T cell receptor beta chains were read from a single sample in a study of T cell changes during pregnancy in multiple sclerosis. Some clones are missing from TCRdb's copy, which holds only in-frame ones; the method was immunoSEQ multiplex PCR. The data hold about 94,000 clones, with roughly 93% observed a single time. The material sequenced was peripheral blood, taken in the third trimester of pregnancy. The receptors here all came from a female donor with multiple sclerosis, enrolled in a pregnancy study. The CDR3 runs from the conserved cysteine through the conserved F or W. The D gene is left open where the match is weak. Expanded clones get a size class; other rows say once, few or many, or leave the size out.

>TRBV5-4|TRBJ2-2|NA|TRBD2
CASSLQGGPGELFF
TGTGCCAGCAGCTTGCAGGGAGGGCCCGGGGAGCTGTTTTTT
>TRBV6-6|TRBJ1-3|NA|NA
CASRSGSGNTIYF
TGTGCCAGCAGGTCAGGGTCTGGAAACACCATATATTTT
>TRBV27|TRBJ2-7|NA|TRBD2
CASSSSGQIYEQYF
TGTGCCAGCAGTAGTAGCGGGCAAATCTACGAGCAGTACTTC
>TRBV27|TRBJ2-7|NA|TRBD2
CASSLPGLAGGGMYF
TGTGCCAGCAGTCTCCCGGGACTAGCAGGGGGAGGGATGTACTTC
>TRBV28|TRBJ2-7|NA|TRBD1
CASTGGMSYEQYF
TGTGCCAGCACAGGGGGCATGTCCTACGAGCAGTACTTC
>TRBV19|TRBJ1-1|NA|NA
CASTMGSYMNTEAFF
TGTGCCAGTACAATGGGCAGCTACATGAACACTGAAGCTTTCTTT
>TRBV6-5|TRBJ2-7|NA|NA
CASSYSMFGKTREQYF
TGTGCCAGCAGTTACTCGATGTTCGGGAAGACGAGGGAGCAGTACTTC
>TRBV2|TRBJ2-7|NA|TRBD1
CASRTGAPPTYEQYF
TGTGCCAGCAGGACAGGGGCGCCCCCCACCTACGAGCAGTACTTC
>TRBV5-3|TRBJ1-5|few|TRBD1
CARSSGQGIPQHF
TGTGCCAGAAGCTCGGGACAGGGGATCCCCCAGCATTTT
>TRBV2|TRBJ2-7|NA|NA
CASSNDGVGYEQYF
TGTGCCAGCAGTAACGACGGTGTCGGGTACGAGCAGTACTTC
>TRBV11-2|TRBJ2-5|NA|TRBD2
CASSLNSGGQETQYF
TGTGCCAGCAGCTTAAACAGCGGGGGACAAGAGACCCAGTACTTC
>TRBV28|TRBJ1-2|NA|TRBD1
CASSPGQGQYGYTF
TGTGCCAGCAGTCCGGGACAGGGCCAATATGGCTACACCTTC
>TRBV27|TRBJ1-2|NA|NA
CASSLQGTPDGYGYTF
TGTGCCAGCAGTCTCCAGGGAACACCCGACGGCTATGGCTACACCTTC
>TRBV6-1|TRBJ1-2|NA|NA
CASSRQGNLSGYTF
TGTGCCAGCAGCCGCCAGGGGAATTTAAGTGGCTACACCTTC
>TRBV7-8|TRBJ2-5|NA|TRBD2
CASSLGVLAGQETQYF
TGTGCCAGCAGCTTAGGGGTCCTAGCGGGGCAAGAGACCCAGTACTTC
>TRBV18|TRBJ2-2|NA|NA
CASSPFREGTGELFF
TGTGCCAGCTCACCGTTCAGGGAAGGTACCGGGGAGCTGTTTTTT
>TRBV5-1|TRBJ2-7|NA|NA
CASRQATGNYEQYF
TGCGCCAGCAGACAGGCGACAGGAAACTACGAGCAGTACTTC
>TRBV10-3|TRBJ1-3|once|NA
CAISGRGGDGTIYF
TGTGCCATCAGTGGGAGAGGGGGGGACGGCACCATATATTTT
>TRBV6-1|TRBJ1-2|NA|NA
CASTEQGVGYGYTF
TGTGCCAGCACAGAACAGGGAGTCGGCTATGGCTACACCTTC
>TRBV4-1|TRBJ2-7|NA|TRBD1
CASSQGQGAYEQYF
TGCGCCAGCAGCCAAGGACAGGGGGCGTACGAGCAGTACTTC
>TRBV11-2|TRBJ2-7|NA|TRBD1
CASSTSGTGGYEQYF
TGTGCCAGCAGCACTTCCGGGACAGGAGGCTACGAGCAGTACTTC